The present TCR beta chain was sequenced within a study of technical replicates of blood from four donors. Sequencing was performed with immunoSEQ multiplex PCR; in TCRdb, only in-frame clones are kept and a portion is missing. The sample carries tens of thousands of clones, 91% recorded once. There are 14 residues in the CDR3. Germline V gene lookup returns CDR1 SGHAT and CDR2 FQNNGV. Germline trimming cut 4 bases from V and 7 bases from J; bases unmatched to any gene: 9. The chain couples TRBV11-2 to TRBJ2-7, with 8 bases fitting TRBD1. The sequence was obtained from a human donor in good health. Some clones in this sample may be carry-over from other donors' samples. Sequences were obtained from PBMCs. CDR3 in amino acids: CASSSLDRVREQYF. CDR3 in DNA: TGTGCCAGCAGCTCCCTGGACAGGGTCCGGGAGCAGTACTTC.